Described below is a single T cell receptor (beta chain) sequence and its context. The V and J ends lost 6 bases and 2 bases, in that order; junction bases with no gene match: 5. This CDR3 has 15 amino acids. In germline, CDR1 is SGHVS, CDR2 FQNEAQ. This entry is derived from a study of shared clonotypes between healthy human individuals. The material for each subset, its genomic DNA, was split evenly across several immunoSEQ plates. The repertoire was sequenced with immunoSEQ multiplex PCR; TCRdb's copy has only in-frame clones and lacks some. The sample shows under 850,000 clones, 72% of them seen only once.

The sequence came from a woman aged 25-40 years in good health. This rearrangement joins TRBV7-8 to TRBJ2-1; TRBD1 matches 9 bases. Sequenced input: memory CD4+ T cells sorted from blood. As for subset: CD45RA-negative fraction. The CDR3 region has the DNA TGTGCCAGCAGAACCGACAGGGGGACCTACAATGAGCAGTTCTTC. Amino acid sequence: CASRTDRGTYNEQFF.